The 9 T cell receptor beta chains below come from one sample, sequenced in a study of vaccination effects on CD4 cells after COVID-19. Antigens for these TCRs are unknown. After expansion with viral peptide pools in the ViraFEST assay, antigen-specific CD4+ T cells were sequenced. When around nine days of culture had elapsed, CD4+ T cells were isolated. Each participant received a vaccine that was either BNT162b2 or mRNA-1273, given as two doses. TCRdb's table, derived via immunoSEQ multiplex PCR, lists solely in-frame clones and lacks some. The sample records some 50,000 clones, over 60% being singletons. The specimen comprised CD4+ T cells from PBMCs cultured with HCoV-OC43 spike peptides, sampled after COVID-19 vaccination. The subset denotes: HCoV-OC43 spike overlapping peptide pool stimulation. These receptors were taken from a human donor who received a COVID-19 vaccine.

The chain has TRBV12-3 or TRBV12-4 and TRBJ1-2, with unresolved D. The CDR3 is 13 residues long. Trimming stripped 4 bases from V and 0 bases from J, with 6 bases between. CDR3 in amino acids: CASSSDPNYGYTF. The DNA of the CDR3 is TGTGCCAGCAGTTCGGACCCTAACTATGGCTACACCTTC.

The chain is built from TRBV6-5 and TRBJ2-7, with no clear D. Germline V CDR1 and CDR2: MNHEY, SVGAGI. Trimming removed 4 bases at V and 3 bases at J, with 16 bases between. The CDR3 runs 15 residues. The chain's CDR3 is CASSSQTTPHYEQYF. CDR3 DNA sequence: TGTGCCAGCAGTTCTCAAACGACACCCCACTACGAGCAGTACTTC.

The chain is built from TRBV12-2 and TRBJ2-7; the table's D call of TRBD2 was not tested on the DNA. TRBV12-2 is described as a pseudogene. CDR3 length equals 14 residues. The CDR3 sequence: CASRLGYGSYEQYF. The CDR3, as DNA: TGTGCAAGTCGCTTAGGCTATGGCTCCTACGAGCAGTACTTC.

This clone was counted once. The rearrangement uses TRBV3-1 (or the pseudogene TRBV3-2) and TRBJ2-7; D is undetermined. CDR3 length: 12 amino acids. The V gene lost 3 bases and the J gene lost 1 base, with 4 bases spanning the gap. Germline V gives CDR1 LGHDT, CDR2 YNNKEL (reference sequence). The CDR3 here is CASSQASYEQYF. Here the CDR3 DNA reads TGTGCCAGCAGCCAGGCGTCCTACGAGCAGTACTTC.

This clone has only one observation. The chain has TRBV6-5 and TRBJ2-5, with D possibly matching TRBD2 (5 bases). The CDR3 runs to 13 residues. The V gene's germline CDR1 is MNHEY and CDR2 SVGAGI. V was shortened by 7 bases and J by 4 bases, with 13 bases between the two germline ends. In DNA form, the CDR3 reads TGTGCCAGCACTTGGGAGCGCATAGAGACCCAGTACTTC. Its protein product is CASTWERIETQYF.

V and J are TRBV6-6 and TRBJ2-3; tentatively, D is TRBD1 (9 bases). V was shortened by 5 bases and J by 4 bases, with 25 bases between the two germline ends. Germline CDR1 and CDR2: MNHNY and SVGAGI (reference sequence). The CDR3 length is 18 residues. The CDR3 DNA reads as TGTGCCAGCAGTCACGGGACAGGGAAAGCGGGAGTCCCAGATACGCAGTATTTT. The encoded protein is CASSHGTGKAGVPDTQYF.

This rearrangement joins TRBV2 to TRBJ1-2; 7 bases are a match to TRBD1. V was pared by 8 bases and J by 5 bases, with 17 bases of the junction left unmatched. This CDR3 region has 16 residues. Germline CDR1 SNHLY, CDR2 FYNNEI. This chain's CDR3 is CASLTDQFTGEYGYTF. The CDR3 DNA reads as TGTGCCAGCCTCACAGACCAATTTACAGGGGAATATGGCTACACCTTC.

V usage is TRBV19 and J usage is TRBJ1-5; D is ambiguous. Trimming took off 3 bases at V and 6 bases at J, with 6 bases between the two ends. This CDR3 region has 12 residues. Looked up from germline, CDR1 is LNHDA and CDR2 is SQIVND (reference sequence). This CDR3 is CASSMRIQPQHF. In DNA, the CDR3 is TGTGCCAGTAGTATGCGGATTCAGCCCCAGCATTTT.

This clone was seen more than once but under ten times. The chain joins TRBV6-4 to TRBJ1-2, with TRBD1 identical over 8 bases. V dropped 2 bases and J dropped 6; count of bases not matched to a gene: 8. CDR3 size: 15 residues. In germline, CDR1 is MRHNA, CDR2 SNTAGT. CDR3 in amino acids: CASSDGNRGIDGYTF. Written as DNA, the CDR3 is TGTGCCAGCAGTGACGGAAACAGGGGGATAGATGGCTACACCTTC.